This T cell receptor beta chain was sequenced during a study of blood T cell repertoires in COVID-19. Study details: COVID-19 samples from acute and convalescent phases originated in the United States, Italy and Spain.

Repertoires were generated with immunoSEQ multiplex PCR, while TCRdb's copy carries only in-frame clones and drops some. The repertoire has around 290,000 clones, 80% to 90% of them found once; the top ten carry about 4.6%. The origin of this receptor is a man in his forties with acute or convalescent COVID-19. Material: peripheral blood.

CDR3 amino acids: CASSYHSGWYNEQFF. CDR3 coding DNA: TGTGCCAGCAGCTATCATAGCGGGTGGTACAATGAGCAGTTCTTC. This sequence joins TRBV14 and TRBJ2-1; 7 nucleotides agree with TRBD2. CDR1 is SGHDN, CDR2 FVKESK, per germline. J lost 4 bases, V lost 5 bases, and 8 bases had no gene match. The CDR3 has 15 amino acids.